These T cell receptor beta chains were read from a single sample in a study of T cells in Graves' hyperthyroidism and ophthalmopathy. TCRdb re-derived calls from the multiplex PCR reads in MiXCR, one entry per CDR3 protein. The sample records roughly 750,000 distinct CDR3 sequences, about 17% being singletons. The sample taken for sequencing was blood. These receptors all come from a young man with Graves' hyperthyroidism. Both conserved end residues are part of each CDR3. Each record gives: V gene, J gene, CDR3 protein.

v_call: TRBV11-2
j_call: TRBJ2-1
cdr3_aa: CASSLDPGGRAGNEQFF

v_call: TRBV2
j_call: TRBJ2-5
cdr3_aa: CASTRQLQETQYF

v_call: TRBV7-9
j_call: TRBJ2-2
cdr3_aa: CASSLVGTGGTGELFF

v_call: TRBV28
j_call: TRBJ2-7
cdr3_aa: CASSLYQGSYEQYF

v_call: TRBV15
j_call: TRBJ2-5
cdr3_aa: CATSRTGSTETQYF

v_call: TRBV28
j_call: TRBJ2-3
cdr3_aa: CASSPKTGGPAGVWDTQYF

v_call: TRBV6-1
j_call: TRBJ2-7
cdr3_aa: CASSKHRLDGYEQYF

v_call: TRBV18
j_call: TRBJ1-1
cdr3_aa: CASSKGTDEAFF

v_call: TRBV5-1
j_call: TRBJ2-7
cdr3_aa: CASSLAPETYEQYF

v_call: TRBV28
j_call: TRBJ2-1
cdr3_aa: CASRAGTGSYNEQFF

v_call: TRBV28
j_call: TRBJ2-3
cdr3_aa: CASSLVAGVTDTQYF

v_call: TRBV7-2
j_call: TRBJ1-3
cdr3_aa: CASSLSTATGNTIYF

v_call: TRBV28
j_call: TRBJ2-7
cdr3_aa: CASSLGRTIGVEQYF

v_call: TRBV18
j_call: TRBJ2-1
cdr3_aa: CASYQGGTSGNNEQFF

v_call: TRBV29-1
j_call: TRBJ2-7
cdr3_aa: CSVESAGTGSYEQYF

v_call: TRBV12-3/TRBV12-4
j_call: TRBJ1-2
cdr3_aa: CASSPQAYGYTF

v_call: TRBV4-1
j_call: TRBJ2-2
cdr3_aa: CASSQLRGGLGELFF

v_call: TRBV10-3
j_call: TRBJ2-3
cdr3_aa: CAISEYDGGTDTQYF

v_call: TRBV20-1
j_call: TRBJ1-5
cdr3_aa: CSATTPNQPQHF

v_call: TRBV28
j_call: TRBJ1-4
cdr3_aa: CASSLMGTDEKLFF

v_call: TRBV7-8
j_call: TRBJ2-1
cdr3_aa: CASSLMRTSSYNEQFF

v_call: TRBV7-3
j_call: TRBJ2-2
cdr3_aa: CASSYNYGLAGPNTGELFF

v_call: TRBV6-2/TRBV6-3
j_call: TRBJ2-7
cdr3_aa: CASRRDRGVLEQYF

v_call: TRBV7-2
j_call: TRBJ2-5
cdr3_aa: CASSFQGTQETQYF

v_call: TRBV6-2/TRBV6-3
j_call: TRBJ1-3
cdr3_aa: CASNPGTSRNTIYF

v_call: TRBV12-3/TRBV12-4
j_call: TRBJ2-3
cdr3_aa: CASSPVLGRGRKDTQYF

v_call: TRBV28
j_call: TRBJ2-3
cdr3_aa: CASSPRTSGIVRDTQYF

v_call: TRBV12-3/TRBV12-4
j_call: TRBJ2-5
cdr3_aa: CASSMDSRGETQYF

v_call: TRBV27
j_call: TRBJ2-6
cdr3_aa: CASSLFAVNSGANVLTF

v_call: TRBV5-1
j_call: TRBJ1-4
cdr3_aa: CASSIQGNTNEKLFF

v_call: TRBV6-2/TRBV6-3
j_call: TRBJ2-7
cdr3_aa: CASSYSALAGGYEQYF

v_call: TRBV19
j_call: TRBJ1-4
cdr3_aa: CASSRYSSEKLFF

v_call: TRBV28
j_call: TRBJ2-3
cdr3_aa: CASTDGTSSDTQYF

v_call: TRBV5-6
j_call: TRBJ2-7
cdr3_aa: CASSWGDRYEQYF

v_call: TRBV19
j_call: TRBJ2-7
cdr3_aa: CASSNGSPYEQYF

v_call: TRBV11-2
j_call: TRBJ2-1
cdr3_aa: CASSFGQGATFYNEQFF

v_call: TRBV12-3/TRBV12-4
j_call: TRBJ1-4
cdr3_aa: CASSFIAVDEKLVF

v_call: TRBV7-3
j_call: TRBJ2-1
cdr3_aa: CASSSLSASYNEQFF

v_call: TRBV24-1
j_call: TRBJ2-5
cdr3_aa: CATSAQGGGDQETQYF

v_call: TRBV3-1
j_call: TRBJ2-6
cdr3_aa: CASSQAERRWGANVLTF

v_call: TRBV12-3/TRBV12-4
j_call: TRBJ1-5
cdr3_aa: CASSSFNWDRSNQPQHF

v_call: TRBV28
j_call: TRBJ2-7
cdr3_aa: CASSPRQGYSYEQYF

v_call: TRBV12-3/TRBV12-4
j_call: TRBJ1-5
cdr3_aa: CASKGGAKPQHF

v_call: TRBV3-1
j_call: TRBJ2-2
cdr3_aa: CASSRRLTSVQNTGELFF

v_call: TRBV27
j_call: TRBJ1-1
cdr3_aa: CASMGFPGQSGNEAFF

v_call: TRBV18
j_call: TRBJ2-3
cdr3_aa: CASSPAYTDTQYF

v_call: TRBV6-2/TRBV6-3
j_call: TRBJ1-6
cdr3_aa: CASADPGSYNSPLHF

v_call: TRBV25-1
j_call: TRBJ2-2
cdr3_aa: CASSEYSSGELFF

v_call: TRBV7-9
j_call: TRBJ1-5
cdr3_aa: CASSLGGKGGQPQHF

v_call: TRBV7-2
j_call: TRBJ1-3
cdr3_aa: CASSLEPGSGNTIYF

v_call: TRBV20-1
j_call: TRBJ2-2
cdr3_aa: CSARDASGRAGELFF